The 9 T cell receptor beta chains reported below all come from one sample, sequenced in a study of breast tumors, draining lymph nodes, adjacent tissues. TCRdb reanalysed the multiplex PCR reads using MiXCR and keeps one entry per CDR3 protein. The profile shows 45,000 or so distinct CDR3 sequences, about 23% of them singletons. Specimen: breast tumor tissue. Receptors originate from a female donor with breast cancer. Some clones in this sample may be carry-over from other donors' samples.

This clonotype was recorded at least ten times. The CDR3 is CASKVQIEETQYF. CDR3 nucleotides: TGTGCCAGCAAGGTACAGATCGAAGAGACCCAGTACTTC. This chain joins TRBV5-8 and TRBJ2-5; D remains ambiguous. The CDR3 spans 13 residues. V lost 6 bases and J 3 bases, leaving 12 bases between the germline ends. CDR1 SGHTS and CDR2 YDEGEE come from the germline V gene.

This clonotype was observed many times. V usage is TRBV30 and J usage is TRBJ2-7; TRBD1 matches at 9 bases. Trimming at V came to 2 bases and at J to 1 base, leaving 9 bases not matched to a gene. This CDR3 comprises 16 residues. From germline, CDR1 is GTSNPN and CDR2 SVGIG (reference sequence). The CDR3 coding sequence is TGTGCCTGGAGTATAAGGGGACAGGGTTTATCCTACGAGCAGTACTTC. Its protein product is CAWSIRGQGLSYEQYF.

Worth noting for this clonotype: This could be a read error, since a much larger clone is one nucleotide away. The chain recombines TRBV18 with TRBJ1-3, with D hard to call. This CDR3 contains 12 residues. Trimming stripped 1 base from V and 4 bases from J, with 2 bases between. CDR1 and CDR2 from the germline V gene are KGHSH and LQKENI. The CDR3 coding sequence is TGTGCCAGCTCACCACTGGGAAACACCATATATTTT. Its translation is CASSPLGNTIYF.

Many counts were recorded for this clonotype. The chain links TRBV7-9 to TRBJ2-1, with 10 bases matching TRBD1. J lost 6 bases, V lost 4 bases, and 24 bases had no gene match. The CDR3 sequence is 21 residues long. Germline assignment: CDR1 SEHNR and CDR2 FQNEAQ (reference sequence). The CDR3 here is CASSYRDRGRGVKTPRNEQFF. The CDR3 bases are TGTGCCAGCAGCTACCGGGACAGGGGTCGGGGGGTAAAGACCCCCCGCAATGAGCAGTTCTTC.

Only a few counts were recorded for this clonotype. The CDR3 protein is CSVRPLWEQYF. The CDR3 region has the DNA TGCAGTGTCAGACCTTTATGGGAGCAGTACTTC. The chain has TRBV20-1 and TRBJ2-7, with D hard to call. CDR1 and CDR2 (germline): DFQATT, SNEGSKA (reference sequence). The V gene lost 7 bases and the J gene lost 7 bases, with 14 bases spanning the gap. CDR3 length equals 11 residues.

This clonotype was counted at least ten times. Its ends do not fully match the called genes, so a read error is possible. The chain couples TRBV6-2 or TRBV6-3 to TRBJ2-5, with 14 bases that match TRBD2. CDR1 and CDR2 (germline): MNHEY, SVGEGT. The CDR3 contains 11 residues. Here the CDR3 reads CASSTGLAGAF. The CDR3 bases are TGTGCCAGCAGTACGGGACTAGCGGGGGCCTTC.

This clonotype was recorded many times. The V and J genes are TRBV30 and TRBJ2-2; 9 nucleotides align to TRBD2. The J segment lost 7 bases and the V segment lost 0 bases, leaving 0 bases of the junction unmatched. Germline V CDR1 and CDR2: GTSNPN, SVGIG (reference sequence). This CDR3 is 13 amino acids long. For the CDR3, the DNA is TGTGCCTGGAGTGTAGCGGGAGGCGGGGAGCTGTTTTTT. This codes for CAWSVAGGGELFF.

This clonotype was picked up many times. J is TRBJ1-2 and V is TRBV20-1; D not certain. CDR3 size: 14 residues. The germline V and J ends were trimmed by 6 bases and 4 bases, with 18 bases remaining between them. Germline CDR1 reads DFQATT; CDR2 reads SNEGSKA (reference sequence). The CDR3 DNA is TGCAGTGCCGCGGAGACCGCTCACATCTATGGCTACACCTTC. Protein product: CSAAETAHIYGYTF.

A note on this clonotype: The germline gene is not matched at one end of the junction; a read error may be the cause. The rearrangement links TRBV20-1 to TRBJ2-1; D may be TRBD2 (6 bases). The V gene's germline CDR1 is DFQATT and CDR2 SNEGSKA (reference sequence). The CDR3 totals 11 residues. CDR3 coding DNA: TGCAGCGGATGGAGGGGCAATGGGCAGTTCTTC. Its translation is CSGWRGNGQFF.